The 24 T cell receptor beta chains in this list originate from one sample, sequenced in a study of control samples from healthy donors and cancer patients. Sequenced by immunoSEQ multiplex PCR; TCRdb stores in-frame clones only, minus some. The table records 100,000 to 150,000 clones, around 90% of them present only once. Sequences were obtained from blood. Receptors originate from a man in his forties in good health.

The rearrangement links TRBV10-3 to TRBJ2-7, with D unresolved. This CDR3 region has 14 residues. V shed 6 bases and J shed 0 bases, with 12 bases lying between them. Germline V gene lookup returns CDR1 ENHRY and CDR2 SYGVKD. CDR3 in DNA: TGTGCCATCAGGTTATCTGCGAGCTCCTACGAGCAGTACTTC. Translation gives CAIRLSASSYEQYF.

The V and J genes are TRBV2 and TRBJ2-7; D remains ambiguous. Germline V lookup: CDR1 SNHLY, CDR2 FYNNEI. The V end was cut by 5 bases, the J end by 0 bases, with 5 bases between. CDR3 length equals 12 residues. The CDR3 here is CASSSLSYEQYF. CDR3 sequence (DNA): TGTGCCAGCAGTTCACTCTCCTACGAGCAGTACTTC.

The CDR3 protein is CASKGGRDTQYF. DNA of the CDR3: TGTGCCAGCAAGGGGGGTAGGGATACGCAGTATTTT. The V gene is TRBV5-6, the J gene TRBJ2-3; D tentatively reads TRBD1 or TRBD2 (6 bases each). Germline V gene sequence: CDR1 SGHDT, CDR2 YYEEEE. The CDR3 sequence is 12 residues long. Trimming left V 6 bases short and J 6 bases short, with 11 bases between.

The rearrangement joins TRBV5-1 to TRBJ1-1; no clear D. Germline V gives CDR1 SGHRS, CDR2 YFSETQ. V lost 0 bases to trimming and J lost 1 base, with 7 bases between them. The CDR3 is made up of 14 amino acids. The CDR3 DNA reads as TGCGCCAGCAGCTTGGGCCCAGGGAACACTGAAGCTTTCTTT. It encodes CASSLGPGNTEAFF.

The rearrangement links TRBV15 to TRBJ2-7, with 7 bases lining up with TRBD1. Germline assignment: CDR1 LNHNV and CDR2 YYDKDF (reference sequence). The junction had 7 bases not matched to a gene; V was cut back by 5 bases and J by 0 bases. CDR3 length: 15 amino acids. The CDR3 DNA follows: TGTGCCACCAGCGGGACGACAGGGAGCTCCTACGAGCAGTACTTC. Residues: CATSGTTGSSYEQYF.

V is TRBV3-1 (or the pseudogene TRBV3-2) and J is TRBJ2-7; the D call may be TRBD1 or TRBD2 (5 bases each). The length of the CDR3 is 15 residues. Germline-derived CDR1 and CDR2 are LGHDT and YNNKEL (reference sequence). Deletions cut 3 bases from V and 3 bases from J, with 15 bases between. This chain's CDR3 is CASSQSPGPSYEQYF. CDR3 nucleotide sequence: TGTGCCAGCAGCCAGTCACCGGGACCGAGCTACGAGCAGTACTTC.

The chain joins TRBV11-2 to TRBJ1-1; TRBD1 matches 11 bases. V was pared by 5 bases and J by 4 bases, with 12 bases of the junction left unmatched. Looked up from germline, CDR1 is SGHAT and CDR2 is FQNNGV. CDR3 length: 17 residues. CDR3 DNA: TGTGCCAGCAGCACCCGGACAGGGGGCTTCTGGGGCACTGAAGCTTTCTTT. Encoded protein: CASSTRTGGFWGTEAFF.

In its sample, this clone was seen once. The chain employs TRBV2 and TRBJ1-6; D ambiguous. CDR1 and CDR2 from the germline V gene are SNHLY and FYNNEI. This CDR3 is built from 17 residues. V gave up 3 bases and J gave up 3 bases, with 15 bases separating them. The DNA for the CDR3 is TGTGCCAGCAGTGAGTCGAACGCGGCCTTCTATAATTCACCCCTCCACTTT. Encoded protein: CASSESNAAFYNSPLHF.

The chain uses TRBV5-6 and TRBJ2-6; D unresolved. This CDR3 spans 17 amino acids. Trimming removed 0 bases from V and 5 bases from J, with 15 bases in between. CDR1 is SGHDT, CDR2 YYEEEE, per germline. This chain's CDR3 is CASSLASETGWANVLTF. As DNA, the CDR3 is TGTGCCAGCAGCTTGGCCTCGGAAACCGGCTGGGCCAACGTCCTGACTTTC. Based on the CDR3 plus reference TRBV5-6 and TRBJ2-6, the full variable domain is DAGVTQSPTHLIKTRGQQVTLRCSPKSGHDTVSWYQQALGQGPQFIFQYYEEEERQRGNFPDRFSGHQFPNYSSELNVNALLLGDSALYLCASSLASETGWANVLTFGAGSRLTVL.

As to this clone: Other DNA sequences in this specimen translate into the identical CDR3. The chain carries TRBV2 and TRBJ2-2; D remains ambiguous. Germline-derived CDR1 and CDR2 are SNHLY and FYNNEI. Trimming removed 6 bases at V and 3 bases at J, with 5 bases between. This CDR3 is 12 amino acids long. The CDR3 bases are TGTGCCAGCAGCGCGGACACCGGGGAGCTGTTTTTT. Amino acid sequence: CASSADTGELFF.

The chain has TRBV7-2 and TRBJ2-7; TRBD1 agrees at 9 bases. Germline CDR1 SGHTA, CDR2 FQGNSA. The length of the CDR3 is 15 residues. The J segment lost 2 bases and the V segment lost 2 bases, leaving 4 bases of the junction unmatched. The CDR3 here is CASSLLQGAPYEQYF. For the CDR3, the DNA is TGTGCCAGCAGCTTATTACAGGGGGCCCCCTACGAGCAGTACTTC.

This clone occurred a few times. The CDR3 DNA sequence: TGTGCCAGCACTCCCAACCCCCAGGGAGCCTACGAGCAGTACTTC. The encoded protein is CASTPNPQGAYEQYF. The chain employs TRBV2 and TRBJ2-7; D possibly matches TRBD1 or TRBD2 (5 bases each). The V end was cut by 7 bases, the J end by 2 bases, with 18 bases between. This CDR3 has 15 residues. Germline loops: CDR1 SNHLY, CDR2 FYNNEI.

V is TRBV18 and J is TRBJ2-1; TRBD2 agrees at 9 bases. This CDR3 contains 15 residues. CDR1 KGHSH and CDR2 LQKENI come from the germline V gene. Trimming at V came to 1 base and at J to 6 bases, leaving 4 bases not matched to a gene. The CDR3 is CASSPLRGGGNEQFF. For the CDR3, the DNA is TGTGCCAGCTCACCACTGCGGGGGGGCGGCAATGAGCAGTTCTTC.

The chain uses TRBV9 and TRBJ1-4; D uncertain. Germline CDR1 SGDLS, CDR2 YYNGEE. The CDR3 runs 13 residues. V was trimmed by 4 bases and J by 6 bases, leaving 10 bases between them. CDR3 nucleotides: TGTGCCAGCAGCTGGGCAGGCGATGAAAAACTGTTTTTT. It yields the protein CASSWAGDEKLFF.

This clone was seen just once. The chain recombines TRBV5-6 with TRBJ2-3; either TRBD1 or TRBD2 may supply D (5 bases each). Germline values: CDR1 SGHDT, CDR2 YYEEEE. V was cut by 6 bases and J by 4 bases, with 12 bases left in between. The CDR3 runs to 13 residues. The CDR3 spells CASNPLGADTQYF. For the CDR3, the DNA is TGTGCCAGCAACCCTTTGGGGGCAGATACGCAGTATTTT.

The chain employs TRBV13 and TRBJ2-7, with D possibly matching TRBD1 (6 bases). CDR3 size: 14 residues. The V end lost 2 bases, the J end lost 2 bases, and 10 bases lay between the germline ends. From germline, CDR1 is PRHDT and CDR2 FYEKMQ (reference sequence). The CDR3, as DNA: TGTGCCAGCAGCTTACAGGGGAGTACCTACGAGCAGTACTTC. Translated, it gives CASSLQGSTYEQYF.

This chain joins TRBV11-3 and TRBJ2-2; D unclear. Trimming removed 5 bases from V and 0 bases from J, with 16 bases in between. The CDR3 contains 17 residues. Germline loops: CDR1 SGHNT, CDR2 YENEEA. The DNA for the CDR3 is TGTGCCAGCAGCATGGTGAATGGGCTAACGAACACCGGGGAGCTGTTTTTT. Translating gives CASSMVNGLTNTGELFF.

The table lists this clone with a count of one. The chain links TRBV5-1 to TRBJ2-2; D is unresolved. The germline CDR1 and CDR2 sequences are SGHRS and YFSETQ. This CDR3 has 13 amino acids. The V end lost 1 base, the J end lost 4 bases, and 5 bases lay between the germline ends. CDR3 sequence reads: CASSLKSTGELFF. CDR3 DNA: TGCGCCAGCAGCTTGAAAAGCACCGGGGAGCTGTTTTTT. Drawing the rest from reference TRBV5-1 and TRBJ2-2, the complete variable domain is KAGVTQTPRYLIKTRGQQVTLSCSPISGHRSVSWYQQTPGQGLQFLFEYFSETQRNKGNFPGRFSGRQFSNSRSEMNVSTLELGDSALYLCASSLKSTGELFFGEGSRLTVL.

This rearrangement joins TRBV7-9 to TRBJ2-3, with D perhaps matching TRBD2 (5 bases). This CDR3 is built from 15 residues. Germline CDR1 SEHNR, CDR2 FQNEAQ (reference sequence). V gave up 0 bases and J gave up 2 bases, with 9 bases separating them. The CDR3 DNA reads TGTGCCAGCAGCTTAGCAACGGGGAACACAGATACGCAGTATTTT. Translating gives CASSLATGNTDTQYF.

V and J are TRBV5-1 and TRBJ1-6; D may be TRBD1 (5 bases). V lost 2 bases and J lost 0, with 9 bases in between. This CDR3 is 16 amino acids long. Germline V gene data show CDR1 as SGHRS and CDR2 as YFSETQ. CDR3 coding DNA: TGCGCCAGCAGCTTTGGGGGGAGCTCCTATAATTCACCCCTCCACTTT. Its protein product is CASSFGGSSYNSPLHF.

V usage is TRBV21-1 and J usage is TRBJ1-3; TRBD1 reflects the table's D call only, with no check against the DNA. TRBV21-1 is listed as a pseudogene. This CDR3 is 13 amino acids long. The CDR3 is CASIGGSGNTIYF. DNA for the CDR3: TGTGCCAGCATAGGGGGCTCTGGAAACACCATATATTTT.

J is TRBJ2-5 and V is TRBV18; D is possibly TRBD2 (5 bases). V was clipped by 3 bases and J by 5 bases, with 7 bases between them. Looked up from germline, CDR1 is KGHSH and CDR2 is LQKENI. CDR3 length: 12 residues. The CDR3 DNA is TGTGCCAGCTCACCTAGCGAGGAGACCCAGTACTTC. It codes for CASSPSEETQYF. The full variable domain, completed using reference TRBV18 and TRBJ2-5, is NAGVMQNPRHLVRRRGQEARLRCSPMKGHSHVYWYRQLPEEGLKFMVYLQKENIIDESGMPKERFSAEFPKEGPSILRIQQVVRGDSAAYFCASSPSEETQYFGPGTRLLVL.

The rearrangement uses TRBV6-5 and TRBJ2-7, with D unresolved. The germline V gene encodes CDR1 MNHEY and CDR2 SVGAGI. Trimming pared 7 bases from V and 3 bases from J, leaving 13 bases between. The CDR3 length is 13 residues. The CDR3 nucleotides are TGTGCCAGCAAAGGGCCGACTCGCTACGAGCAGTACTTC. Protein sequence: CASKGPTRYEQYF.

The V call is TRBV7-9, the J call TRBJ1-3; D gene uncertain. The V end was cut by 5 bases, the J end by 4 bases, with 9 bases between. The CDR3 has 13 residues. In germline, CDR1 is SEHNR, CDR2 FQNEAQ (reference sequence). The DNA for the CDR3 is TGTGCCAGCAGCGCACGTAAGGGAAACACCATATATTTT. This sequence encodes CASSARKGNTIYF.